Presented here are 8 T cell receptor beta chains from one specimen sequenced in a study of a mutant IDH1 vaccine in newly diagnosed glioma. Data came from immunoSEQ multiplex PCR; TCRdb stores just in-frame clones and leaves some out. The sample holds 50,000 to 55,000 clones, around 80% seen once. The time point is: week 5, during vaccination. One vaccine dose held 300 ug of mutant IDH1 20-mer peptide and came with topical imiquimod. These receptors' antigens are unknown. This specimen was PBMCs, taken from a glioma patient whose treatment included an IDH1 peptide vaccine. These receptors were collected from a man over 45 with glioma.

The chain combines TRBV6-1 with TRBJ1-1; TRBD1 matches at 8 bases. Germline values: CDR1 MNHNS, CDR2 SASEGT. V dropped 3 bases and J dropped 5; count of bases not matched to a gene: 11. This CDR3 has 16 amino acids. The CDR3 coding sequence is TGTGCCAGCAGTGAGGACAGGGTAGGAGGGCTGACTGAAGCTTTCTTT. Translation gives CASSEDRVGGLTEAFF.

CDR3 in amino acids: CAWSVNWGRGTEAFF. CDR3 DNA sequence: TGTGCCTGGAGTGTAAACTGGGGGCGCGGCACTGAAGCTTTCTTT. The chain uses TRBV30 and TRBJ1-1; D possibly corresponds to TRBD1 (6 bases). The germline V and J ends were trimmed by 0 bases and 4 bases, with 15 bases remaining between them. From germline, CDR1 is GTSNPN and CDR2 SVGIG (reference sequence). The CDR3 is 15 amino acids.

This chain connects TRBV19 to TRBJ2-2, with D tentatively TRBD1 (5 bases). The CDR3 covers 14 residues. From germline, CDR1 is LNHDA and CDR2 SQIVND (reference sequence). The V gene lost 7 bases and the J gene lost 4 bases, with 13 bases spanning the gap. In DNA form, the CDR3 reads TGTGCCAGTATCAGCAGCAGGGCCACCGGGGAGCTGTTTTTT. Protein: CASISSRATGELFF.

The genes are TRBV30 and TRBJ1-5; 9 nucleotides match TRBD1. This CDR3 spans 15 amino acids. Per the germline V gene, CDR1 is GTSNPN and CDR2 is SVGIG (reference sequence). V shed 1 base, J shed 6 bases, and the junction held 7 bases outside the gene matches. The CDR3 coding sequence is TGTGCCTGGAGTGGGGGACAGGGTTTGTCTCAGCCCCAGCATTTT. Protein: CAWSGGQGLSQPQHF.

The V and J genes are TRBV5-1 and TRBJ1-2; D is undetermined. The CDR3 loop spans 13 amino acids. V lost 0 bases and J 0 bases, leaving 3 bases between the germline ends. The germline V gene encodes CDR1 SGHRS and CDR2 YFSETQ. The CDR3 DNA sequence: TGCGCCAGCAGCTTGGCAGCTAACTATGGCTACACCTTC. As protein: CASSLAANYGYTF.

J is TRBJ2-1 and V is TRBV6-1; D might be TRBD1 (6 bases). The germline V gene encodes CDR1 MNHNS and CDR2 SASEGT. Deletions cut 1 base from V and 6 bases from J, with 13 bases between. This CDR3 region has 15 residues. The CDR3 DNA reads TGTGCCAGCAGTGAAGAGGGGGACGGATTCAATGAGCAGTTCTTC. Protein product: CASSEEGDGFNEQFF.

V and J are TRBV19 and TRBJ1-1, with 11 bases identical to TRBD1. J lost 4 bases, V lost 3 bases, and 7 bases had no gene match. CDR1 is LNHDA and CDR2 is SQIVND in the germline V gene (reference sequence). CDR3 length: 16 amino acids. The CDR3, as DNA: TGTGCCAGTAGTATCATCACCGGGACAGGGGGCACTGAAGCTTTCTTT. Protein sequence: CASSIITGTGGTEAFF. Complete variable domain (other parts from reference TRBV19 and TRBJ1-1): DGGITQSPKYLFRKEGQNVTLSCEQNLNHDAMYWYRQDPGQGLRLIYYSQIVNDFQKGDIAEGYSVSREKKESFPLTVTSAQKNPTAFYLCASSIITGTGGTEAFFGQGTRLTVV.

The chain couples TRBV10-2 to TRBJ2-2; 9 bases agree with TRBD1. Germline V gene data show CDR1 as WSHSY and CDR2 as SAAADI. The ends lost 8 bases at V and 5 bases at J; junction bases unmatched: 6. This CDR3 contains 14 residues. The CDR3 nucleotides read TGCGCCAGCCGGGTACAGGGGGCTACCGGGGAGCTGTTTTTT. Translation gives CASRVQGATGELFF.